The 19 T cell receptor beta chains reported below all come from one sample, sequenced in a study of CD8 T cells in ankylosing spondylitis. Using its own MiXCR run on the 5' RACE reads, TCRdb lists one record per CDR3 protein. The table includes over 200,000 distinct CDR3 sequences, about 16% detected once. Their target antigens are unknown. Points from the study as a whole: Apparently characteristic of ankylosing spondylitis blood was a TCR beta motif (roughly 8 highly homologous variants).

Input material: blood, either unsorted or a sorted T cell fraction (not recorded which). All receptors come from a male donor with ankylosing spondylitis.

This clonotype was seen only a few times. The rearrangement joins TRBV13 to TRBJ1-4; 7 nucleotides match TRBD1. With 5 bases clipped from V and 6 bases from J, the junction kept 3 bases outside the gene matches. This CDR3 spans 13 amino acids. CDR1 and CDR2 (germline): PRHDT, FYEKMQ (reference sequence). For the CDR3, the DNA is TGTGCCAGCAGCACCGGACAGGATGAAAAACTGTTTTTT. Its translation is CASSTGQDEKLFF.

The chain has TRBV28 and TRBJ2-7; D uncertain. Trimming removed 5 bases from V and 4 bases from J, with 18 bases in between. This CDR3 region has 15 residues. Per the germline V gene, CDR1 is MDHEN and CDR2 is SYDVKM. CDR3 sequence reads: CASSPGWVASYEQYF. The CDR3 region has the DNA TGTGCCAGCAGTCCCGGGTGGGTGGCATCGTACGAGCAGTACTTC.

This clonotype has just a few counts. The CDR3 protein is CASRLLGTAADTQYF. CDR3 nucleotides: TGCGCCAGCCGCCTGCTCGGGACAGCGGCGGATACGCAGTATTTT. The chain combines TRBV5-1 with TRBJ2-3; the match to TRBD1 covers 7 bases. Germline values: CDR1 SGHRS, CDR2 YFSETQ. Trimming at V came to 7 bases and at J to 6 bases, leaving 14 bases not matched to a gene. The CDR3 length is 15 residues.

This clonotype appeared a few times. This rearrangement joins TRBV4-3 to TRBJ2-5, with 7 nucleotides matching TRBD2. There are 15 residues in the CDR3. The ends lost 1 base at V and 3 bases at J; junction bases unmatched: 5. In germline, CDR1 is LGHNA, CDR2 YSLEER. CDR3 bases: TGCGCCAGCAGCCAAGGACTAGCCCCGGAAGAGACCCAGTACTTC. This codes for CASSQGLAPEETQYF.

This clonotype was picked up a small number of times. The chain joins TRBV4-1 to TRBJ2-3; D is unclear. This CDR3 region has 16 residues. Germline values: CDR1 MGHRA, CDR2 YSYEKL. V lost 5 bases to trimming and J lost 0 bases, with 15 bases between them. The CDR3 nucleotides read TGCGCCAGCAGCTCCCCGACATTTGCTAGCACAGATACGCAGTATTTT. Amino acid sequence: CASSSPTFASTDTQYF.

The chain combines TRBV11-1 with TRBJ2-6, with D perhaps being TRBD1 or TRBD2 (6 bases each). The germline CDR1 and CDR2 sequences are SGHAT and FQDESV (reference sequence). V lost 2 bases and J lost 2, with 16 bases in between. The CDR3 is 18 amino acids. CDR3 DNA sequence: TGTGCCAGCAGCTTATTCGGGGGCTCTGTTCCTGGGGCCAACGTCCTGACTTTC. Translated: CASSLFGGSVPGANVLTF.

The V gene is TRBV7-9, the J gene TRBJ1-1; no clear D gene. The CDR3 extends over 12 amino acids. The ends were cut back, 4 bases at V and 8 bases at J, with 11 bases in the middle. CDR1 is SEHNR, CDR2 FQNEAQ, per germline (reference sequence). The CDR3 reads CASSSRRREAFF. DNA of the CDR3: TGTGCCAGCAGCTCGCGACGGAGGGAAGCTTTCTTT.

V usage is TRBV4-2 and J usage is TRBJ1-2; 7 nucleotides agree with TRBD1. Germline CDR1 reads LGHNA; CDR2 reads YNFKEQ. J gave up 0 bases and V 4 bases, and 2 bases lay outside the gene matches. The CDR3 length is 14 residues. The CDR3 spells CASSPRGPNYGYTF. CDR3 in DNA: TGTGCCAGCAGCCCGAGGGGGCCTAACTATGGCTACACCTTC.

The chain uses TRBV3-1 and TRBJ2-1; D perhaps matches TRBD2 (6 bases). CDR3 length: 15 residues. In germline, CDR1 is LGHDT, CDR2 YNNKEL (reference sequence). V was cut by 0 bases and J by 9 bases, with 15 bases left in between. Written as DNA, the CDR3 is TGTGCCAGCAGCCAAGACGGTGGGGGGACGGGTGAGCAGTTCTTC. It yields the protein CASSQDGGGTGEQFF.

A few counts support this clonotype. The J gene is TRBJ2-2, the V gene TRBV6-1, with a weak D call TRBD2 (6 bases). CDR3 length: 14 amino acids. Germline V gives CDR1 MNHNS, CDR2 SASEGT. Trimming removed 6 bases from V and 5 bases from J, with 13 bases in between. The CDR3 loop reads CASSPGLWTGELFF. DNA of the CDR3: TGTGCCAGCAGCCCCGGACTATGGACCGGGGAGCTGTTTTTT.

The sample holds a few counts of this clonotype. The chain uses TRBV20-1 and TRBJ2-3, with 9 bases identical to TRBD1. This CDR3 region has 15 residues. Germline V gene sequence: CDR1 DFQATT, CDR2 SNEGSKA (reference sequence). The J segment lost 2 bases and the V segment lost 2 bases, leaving 5 bases of the junction unmatched. The CDR3 region is CSARWDRDNTDTQYF. The CDR3 coding sequence is TGCAGTGCTAGATGGGACAGGGACAACACAGATACGCAGTATTTT.

The CDR3 DNA reads TGTGCCAGCAGTGAAAAACGAGGATACTCCTACGAGCAGTACTTC. Translation: CASSEKRGYSYEQYF. This chain uses TRBV2 with TRBJ2-7, with D uncertain. CDR3 length: 15 residues. Per germline, CDR1 SNHLY and CDR2 FYNNEI. Trimming pared 2 bases from V and 0 bases from J, leaving 11 bases between.

In DNA form, the CDR3 reads TGTGCCACTGAGGACAGGGTTGGAAACACCATATATTTT. Its translation: CATEDRVGNTIYF. The chain employs TRBV6-1 and TRBJ1-3; 8 bases fit TRBD1. The ends lost 10 bases at V and 3 bases at J; junction bases unmatched: 5. CDR1 and CDR2 (germline): MNHNS, SASEGT. This CDR3 has 13 residues.

The sample holds a few counts of this clonotype. The chain recombines TRBV2 with TRBJ2-1; 15 bases line up with TRBD2. The CDR3 is 16 amino acids. Trimming removed 0 bases from V and 8 bases from J; junction bases left unmatched: 2. The V gene's germline CDR1 is SNHLY and CDR2 FYNNEI. This CDR3 is CASSEAGLAGGDEQFF. Written as DNA, the CDR3 is TGTGCCAGCAGTGAAGCGGGACTAGCGGGGGGCGATGAGCAGTTCTTC.

The chain combines TRBV20-1 with TRBJ2-1; unclear D gene. This CDR3 has 13 amino acids. V lost 4 bases to trimming and J lost 2 bases, with 9 bases between them. CDR1 is DFQATT and CDR2 is SNEGSKA in the germline V gene (reference sequence). The CDR3 loop reads CSATAFPYNEQFF. The CDR3 coding sequence is TGCAGTGCTACAGCGTTCCCCTACAATGAGCAGTTCTTC.

Only a few counts were recorded for this clonotype. The chain combines TRBV4-2 with TRBJ2-3; 8 nucleotides align to TRBD2. The CDR3 extends over 17 amino acids. Looked up from germline, CDR1 is LGHNA and CDR2 is YNFKEQ. Trimming cost V 0 bases and J 1 base; bases outside gene matches: 6. The CDR3 bases are TGTGCCAGCAGCCAAGATCCGGCGACTAGCGGCACAGATACGCAGTATTTT. This codes for CASSQDPATSGTDTQYF.

The chain combines TRBV5-5 with TRBJ1-5, with unresolved D. Trimming took off 3 bases at V and 7 bases at J, with 11 bases between the two ends. The V gene's germline CDR1 is SGHKS and CDR2 YYEKEE (reference sequence). The CDR3 is 13 residues long. CDR3 DNA: TGTGCCAGCAGCTCCCACCCGGGGCAGCCCCAGCATTTT. Its translation is CASSSHPGQPQHF.

This rearrangement joins TRBV11-2 to TRBJ1-2; D is perhaps TRBD1 (5 bases). The V end lost 2 bases, the J end lost 4 bases, and 17 bases lay between the germline ends. The CDR3 covers 16 residues. CDR1 SGHAT and CDR2 FQNNGV come from the germline V gene. The CDR3: CASSLQGGIGSYGYTF. The CDR3 region has the DNA TGTGCCAGCAGCTTACAGGGAGGAATAGGGTCCTATGGCTACACCTTC.

The chain employs TRBV12-3 or TRBV12-4 and TRBJ1-2; 7 nucleotides align to TRBD1. J gave up 4 bases and V 8 bases, and 7 bases lay outside the gene matches. The CDR3 runs 13 residues. The CDR3 here is CASGGQAGYGYTF. CDR3 nucleotides: TGTGCCAGCGGAGGACAGGCTGGCTATGGCTACACCTTC.